The rows below give T cell receptor beta chains drawn from one sample of a study of blood T cell repertoires in COVID-19. Generated by immunoSEQ multiplex PCR, the TCRdb table keeps only in-frame clones and is missing some. The sample has approximately 170,000 clones; about 88% are singletons. The material sequenced was peripheral blood. These receptors were obtained from a man aged 25-40 years with acute or convalescent COVID-19. Each CDR3 is given with its conserved first and last residue. A D gene is named only where the DNA matches it firmly. Only part of the rows carry a size: once, few, many, or a class if the clone is expanded.

CDR3 protein | CDR3 DNA | D gene | J gene | V gene | clone size
CASSPEGAGGLYNEQFF | TGTGCCAGCAGCCCAGAAGGGGCGGGAGGGCTATACAATGAGCAGTTCTTC | TRBD2 | TRBJ2-1 | TRBV7-9 | NA
CASKVRDRDKTVTGELFF | TGCGCCAGCAAGGTCCGGGACAGGGACAAAACGGTCACCGGGGAGCTGTTTTTT | TRBD1 | TRBJ2-2 | TRBV5-1 | NA
CATSGTINQPQHF | TGTGCCACCTCCGGGACAATCAATCAGCCCCAGCATTTT | NA | TRBJ1-5 | TRBV19 | NA
CASSEQGLNTEAFF | TGTGCCAGTAGTGAACAGGGTCTGAACACTGAAGCTTTCTTT | NA | TRBJ1-1 | TRBV19 | once
CASSSRGGLALHEQYF | TGTGCCAGCAGCTCGAGAGGGGGACTAGCATTGCACGAGCAGTACTTC | TRBD2 | TRBJ2-7 | TRBV11-2 | once
CATRAGAIADTQYF | TGTGCCACCCGGGCGGGAGCGATTGCAGATACGCAGTATTTT | TRBD2 | TRBJ2-3 | TRBV24-1 | NA
CASSIFSGTGGETQYF | TGTGCCAGTAGTATATTTTCTGGGACAGGGGGCGAGACCCAGTACTTC | TRBD1 | TRBJ2-5 | TRBV19 | NA
CASMDVAGGVEPYNEQFF | TGTGCCAGCATGGACGTAGCGGGGGGCGTTGAGCCTTACAATGAGCAGTTCTTC | NA | TRBJ2-1 | TRBV21-1 | NA
CASSFSASGYEQYF | TGTGCCAGCAGTTTTTCTGCTAGCGGCTACGAGCAGTACTTC | TRBD2 | TRBJ2-7 | TRBV27 | few
CASSPRQGLTFF | TGTGCCAGCAGCCCCAGGCAGGGATTAACTTTCTTT | NA | TRBJ1-1 | TRBV14 | NA
CASSIRDSSSEQYF | TGCGCCAGCAGCATCCGGGACAGTAGTAGCGAGCAGTACTTC | TRBD1 | TRBJ2-7 | TRBV5-1 | NA
CATEGAKWSPTNNEQFF | TGTGCCACTGAGGGGGCTAAATGGTCTCCAACCAACAATGAGCAGTTCTTC | TRBD1 | TRBJ2-1 | TRBV28 | NA
CASSGMGGVYEKLFF | TGTGCCAGCAGTGGAATGGGAGGGGTCTATGAAAAACTGTTTTTT | NA | TRBJ1-4 | TRBV27 | NA
CASSESAWDRSTYEQYF | TGCGCCAGCAGTGAGAGTGCCTGGGACAGGTCGACCTACGAGCAGTACTTC | TRBD1 | TRBJ2-7 | TRBV10-2 | NA
CASSLAPDRFRAQPQHF | TGTGCCAGCAGCTTGGCCCCAGACAGGTTTAGGGCTCAGCCCCAGCATTTT | NA | TRBJ1-5 | TRBV5-5 | NA
CASSRRDRSKSSYEQYF | TGTGCCAGCAGCCGCCGGGACAGAAGTAAGAGCTCCTACGAGCAGTACTTC | TRBD1 | TRBJ2-7 | TRBV7-3 | NA
CASRREGLAATGDTQYF | TGTGCCAGCAGACGAGAGGGACTAGCGGCAACCGGGGATACGCAGTATTTT | TRBD2 | TRBJ2-3 | TRBV28 | NA
CASRTGHLVAGVEETQYF | TGTGCCAGCAGAACAGGGCACTTAGTAGCGGGCGTTGAAGAGACCCAGTACTTC | NA | TRBJ2-5 | TRBV7-3 | NA
CASPNRLMNTEAFF | TGTGCCAGCCCGAATAGACTGATGAACACTGAAGCTTTCTTT | NA | TRBJ1-1 | TRBV28 | once
CASSADINQPQHF | TGTGCCAGCAGTGCAGACATCAATCAGCCCCAGCATTTT | NA | TRBJ1-5 | TRBV6-4 | many